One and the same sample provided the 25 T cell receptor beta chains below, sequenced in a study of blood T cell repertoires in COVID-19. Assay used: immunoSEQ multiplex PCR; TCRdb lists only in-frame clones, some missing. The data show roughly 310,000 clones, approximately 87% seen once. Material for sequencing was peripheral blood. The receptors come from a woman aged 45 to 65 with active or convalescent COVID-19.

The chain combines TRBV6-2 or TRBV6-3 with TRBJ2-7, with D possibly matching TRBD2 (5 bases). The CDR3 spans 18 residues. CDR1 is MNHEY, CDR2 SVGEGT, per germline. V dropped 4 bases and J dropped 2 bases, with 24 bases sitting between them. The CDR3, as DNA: TGTGCCAGCAGTTCGGTTCGGCCGGACTTCCCTAAAACCTACGAGCAGTACTTC. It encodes CASSSVRPDFPKTYEQYF.

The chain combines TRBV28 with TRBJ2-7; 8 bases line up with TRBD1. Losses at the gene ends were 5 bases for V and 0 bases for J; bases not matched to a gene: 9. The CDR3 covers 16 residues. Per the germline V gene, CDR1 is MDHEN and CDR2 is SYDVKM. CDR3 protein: CASSPGQGKPSYEQYF. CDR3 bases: TGTGCCAGCAGTCCTGGACAGGGAAAACCCTCCTACGAGCAGTACTTC.

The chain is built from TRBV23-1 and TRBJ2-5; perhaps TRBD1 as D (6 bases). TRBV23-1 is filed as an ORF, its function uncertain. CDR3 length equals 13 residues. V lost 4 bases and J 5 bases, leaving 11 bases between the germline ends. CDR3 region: CASSPRTVETQYF. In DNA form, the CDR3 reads TGCGCCAGCAGTCCCCGGACAGTGGAGACCCAGTACTTC.

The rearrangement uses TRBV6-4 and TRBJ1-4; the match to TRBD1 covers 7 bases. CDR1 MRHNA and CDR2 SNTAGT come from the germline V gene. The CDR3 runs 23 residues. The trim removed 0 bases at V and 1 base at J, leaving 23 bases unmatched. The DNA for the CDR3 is TGTGCCAGCAGTGACTCTGACAGGGTGTTAGAAGGTTCTCGCCTGGAAACTAATGAAAAACTGTTTTTT. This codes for CASSDSDRVLEGSRLETNEKLFF.

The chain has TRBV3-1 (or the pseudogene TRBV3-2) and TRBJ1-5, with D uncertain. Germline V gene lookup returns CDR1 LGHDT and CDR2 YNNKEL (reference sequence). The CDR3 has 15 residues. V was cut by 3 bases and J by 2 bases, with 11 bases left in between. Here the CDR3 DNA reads TGTGCCAGCAGCCATCGGGATTCGCGCAATCAGCCCCAGCATTTT. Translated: CASSHRDSRNQPQHF.

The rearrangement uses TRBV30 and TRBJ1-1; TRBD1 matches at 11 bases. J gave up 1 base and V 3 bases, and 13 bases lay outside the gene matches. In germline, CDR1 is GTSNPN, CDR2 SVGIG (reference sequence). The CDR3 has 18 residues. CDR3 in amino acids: CAWSPPPGQGVQNTEAFF. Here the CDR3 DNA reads TGTGCCTGGAGCCCCCCTCCGGGACAGGGGGTTCAGAACACTGAAGCTTTCTTT.

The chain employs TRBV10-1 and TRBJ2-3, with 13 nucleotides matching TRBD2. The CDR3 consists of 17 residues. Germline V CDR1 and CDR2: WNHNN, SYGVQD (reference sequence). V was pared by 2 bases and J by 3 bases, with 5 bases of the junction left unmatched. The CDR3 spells CASSEPGTSGKTDTQYF. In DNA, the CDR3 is TGCGCCAGCAGTGAGCCGGGGACTAGCGGGAAGACAGATACGCAGTATTTT.

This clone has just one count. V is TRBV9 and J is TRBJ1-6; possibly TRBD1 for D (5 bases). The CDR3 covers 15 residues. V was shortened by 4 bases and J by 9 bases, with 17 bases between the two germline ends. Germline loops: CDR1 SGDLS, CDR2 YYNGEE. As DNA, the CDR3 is TGTGCCAGCAGCTTCGGGACTTTCAAGGGTTCACCCCTCCACTTT. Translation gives CASSFGTFKGSPLHF. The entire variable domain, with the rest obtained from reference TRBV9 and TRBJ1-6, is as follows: DSGVTQTPKHLITATGQRVTLRCSPRSGDLSVYWYQQSLDQGLQFLIQYYNGEERAKGNILERFSAQQFPDLHSELNLSSLELGDSALYFCASSFGTFKGSPLHFGNGTRLTVT.

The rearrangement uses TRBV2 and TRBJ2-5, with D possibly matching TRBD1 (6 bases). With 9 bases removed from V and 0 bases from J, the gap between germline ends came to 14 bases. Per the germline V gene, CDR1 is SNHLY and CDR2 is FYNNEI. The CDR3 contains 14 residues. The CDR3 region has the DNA TGTGCCAGTTCTCTCGACAGGAACCAAGAGACCCAGTACTTC. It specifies CASSLDRNQETQYF.

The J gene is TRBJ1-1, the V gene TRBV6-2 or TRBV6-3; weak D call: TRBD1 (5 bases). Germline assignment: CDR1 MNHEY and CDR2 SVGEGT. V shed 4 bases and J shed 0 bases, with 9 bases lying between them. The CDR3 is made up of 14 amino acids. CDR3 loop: CASSFRQLNTEAFF. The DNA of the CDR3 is TGTGCCAGCAGTTTCCGACAGTTGAACACTGAAGCTTTCTTT.

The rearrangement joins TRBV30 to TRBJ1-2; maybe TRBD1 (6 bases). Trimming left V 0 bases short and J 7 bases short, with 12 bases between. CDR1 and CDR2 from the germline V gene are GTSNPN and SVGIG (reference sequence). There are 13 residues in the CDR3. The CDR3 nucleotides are TGTGCCTGGAGTGTAAACAGGGAAACTGGCTACACCTTC. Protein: CAWSVNRETGYTF.

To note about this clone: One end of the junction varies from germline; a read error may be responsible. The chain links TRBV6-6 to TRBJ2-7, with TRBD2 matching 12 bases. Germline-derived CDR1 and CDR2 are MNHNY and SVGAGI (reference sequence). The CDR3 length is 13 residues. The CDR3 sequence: CASSLRLAGDSDF. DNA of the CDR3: TGTGCCAGCAGTTTAAGACTAGCGGGAGATTCGGACTTC.

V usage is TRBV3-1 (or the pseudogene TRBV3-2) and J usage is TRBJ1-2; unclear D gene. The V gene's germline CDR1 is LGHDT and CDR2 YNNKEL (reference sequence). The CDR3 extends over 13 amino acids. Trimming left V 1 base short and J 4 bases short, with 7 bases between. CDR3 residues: CASSQGAVYGYTF. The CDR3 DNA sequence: TGTGCCAGCAGCCAAGGGGCAGTCTATGGCTACACCTTC.

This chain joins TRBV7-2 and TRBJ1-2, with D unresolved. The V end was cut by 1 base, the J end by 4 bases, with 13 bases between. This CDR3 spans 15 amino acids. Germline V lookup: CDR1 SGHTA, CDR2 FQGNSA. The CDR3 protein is CASSLGVGGGYGYTF. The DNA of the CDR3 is TGTGCCAGCAGCTTAGGTGTTGGCGGAGGCTATGGCTACACCTTC.

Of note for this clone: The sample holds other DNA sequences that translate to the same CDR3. The CDR3 region is CASSPRTGVTEAFF. In DNA form, the CDR3 reads TGTGCCAGCTCACCACGGACAGGGGTCACTGAAGCTTTCTTT. The V gene is TRBV18, the J gene TRBJ1-1; 9 bases match TRBD1. The CDR3 has 14 residues. The V gene's germline CDR1 is KGHSH and CDR2 LQKENI. J was trimmed by 4 bases and V by 1 base; bases with no gene match: 1.

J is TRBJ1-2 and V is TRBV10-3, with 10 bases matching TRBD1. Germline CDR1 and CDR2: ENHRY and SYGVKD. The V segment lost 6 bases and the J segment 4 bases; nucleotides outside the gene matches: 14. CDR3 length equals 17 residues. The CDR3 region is CAISPRQGAEHVYGYTF. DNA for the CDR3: TGTGCCATCAGCCCTAGACAGGGGGCCGAACACGTCTATGGCTACACCTTC.

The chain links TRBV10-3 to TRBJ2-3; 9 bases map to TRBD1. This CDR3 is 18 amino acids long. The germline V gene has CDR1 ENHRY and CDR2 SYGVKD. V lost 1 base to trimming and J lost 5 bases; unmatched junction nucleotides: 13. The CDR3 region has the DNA TGTGCCATCAGTGAGTTGTTAGGGGACAGGGAAGGAAAAGATACGCAGTATTTT. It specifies CAISELLGDREGKDTQYF.

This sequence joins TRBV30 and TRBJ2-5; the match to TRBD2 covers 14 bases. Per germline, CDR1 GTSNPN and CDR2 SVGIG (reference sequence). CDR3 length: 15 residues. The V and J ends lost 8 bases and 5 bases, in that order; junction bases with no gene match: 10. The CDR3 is CAHRLAGGPIETQYF. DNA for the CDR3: TGTGCCCACCGACTAGCGGGGGGGCCGATTGAGACCCAGTACTTC.

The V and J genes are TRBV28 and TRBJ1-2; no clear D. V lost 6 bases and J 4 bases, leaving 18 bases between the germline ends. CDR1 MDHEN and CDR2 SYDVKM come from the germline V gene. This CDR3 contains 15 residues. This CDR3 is CASSRVMSSSYGYTF. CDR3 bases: TGTGCCAGCAGCCGGGTAATGTCCTCTTCCTATGGCTACACCTTC.

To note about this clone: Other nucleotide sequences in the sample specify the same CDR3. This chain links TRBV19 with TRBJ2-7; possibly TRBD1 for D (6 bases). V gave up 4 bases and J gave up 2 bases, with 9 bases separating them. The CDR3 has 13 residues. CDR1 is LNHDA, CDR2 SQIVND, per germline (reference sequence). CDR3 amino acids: CASSSTGTYEQYF. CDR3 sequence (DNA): TGTGCCAGTAGTAGCACAGGGACCTACGAGCAGTACTTC.

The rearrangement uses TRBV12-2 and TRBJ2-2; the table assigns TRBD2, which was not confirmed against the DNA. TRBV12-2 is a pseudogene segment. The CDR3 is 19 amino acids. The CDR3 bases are TGTGCAAGTCGCCCGAAGCCCGGGCTAGCGGGAGGGCCTTTCGGGGAGCTGTTTTTT. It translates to CASRPKPGLAGGPFGELFF.

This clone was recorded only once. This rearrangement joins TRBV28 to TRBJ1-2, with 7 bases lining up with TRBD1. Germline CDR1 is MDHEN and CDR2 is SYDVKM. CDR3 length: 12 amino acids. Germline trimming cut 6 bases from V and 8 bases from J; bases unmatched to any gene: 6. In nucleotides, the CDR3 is TGTGCCAGCAGACCACAGGGGAGCGGCTACACCTTC. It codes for CASRPQGSGYTF.

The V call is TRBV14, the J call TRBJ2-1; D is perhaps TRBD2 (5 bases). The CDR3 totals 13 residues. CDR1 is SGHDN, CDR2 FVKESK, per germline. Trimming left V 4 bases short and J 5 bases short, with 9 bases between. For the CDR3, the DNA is TGTGCCAGCAGCCCGGGGAGCCACAATGAGCAGTTCTTC. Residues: CASSPGSHNEQFF.

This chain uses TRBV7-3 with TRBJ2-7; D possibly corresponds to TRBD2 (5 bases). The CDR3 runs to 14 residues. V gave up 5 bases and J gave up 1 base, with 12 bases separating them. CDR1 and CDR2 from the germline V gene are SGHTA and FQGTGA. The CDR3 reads CASSPGFASYEQYF. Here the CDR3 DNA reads TGTGCCAGCAGCCCGGGGTTCGCGTCCTACGAGCAGTACTTC.

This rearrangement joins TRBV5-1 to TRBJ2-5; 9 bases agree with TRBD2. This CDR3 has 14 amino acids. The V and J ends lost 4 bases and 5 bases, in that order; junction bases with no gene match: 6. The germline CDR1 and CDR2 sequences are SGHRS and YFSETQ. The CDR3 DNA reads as TGCGCCAGCAGCACCGGGACTAGCTTGGAGACCCAGTACTTC. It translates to CASSTGTSLETQYF.